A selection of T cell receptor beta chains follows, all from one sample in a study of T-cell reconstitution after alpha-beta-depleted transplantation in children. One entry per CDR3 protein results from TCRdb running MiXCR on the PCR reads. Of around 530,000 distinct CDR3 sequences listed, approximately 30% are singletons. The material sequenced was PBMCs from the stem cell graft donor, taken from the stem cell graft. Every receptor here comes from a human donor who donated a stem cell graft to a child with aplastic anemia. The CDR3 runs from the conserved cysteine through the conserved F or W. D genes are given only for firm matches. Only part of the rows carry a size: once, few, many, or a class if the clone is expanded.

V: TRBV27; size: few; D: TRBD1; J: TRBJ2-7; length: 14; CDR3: CASGNRDRESLLNF; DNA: TGTGCCAGCGGCAACCGGGACAGGGAGTCTCTGTTGAACTTC
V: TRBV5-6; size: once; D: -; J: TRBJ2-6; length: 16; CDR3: CASLGGTHSGANVLTF; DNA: TGTGCCAGCCTCGGAGGGACCCACTCTGGGGCCAACGTCCTGACTTTC
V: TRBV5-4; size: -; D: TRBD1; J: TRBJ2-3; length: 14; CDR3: CASVHDRAGDTQYF; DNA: TGTGCCAGCGTCCACGACAGGGCAGGAGATACGCAGTATTTT
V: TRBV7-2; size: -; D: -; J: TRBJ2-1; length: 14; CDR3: CASSLAFGSDEQFF; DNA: TGTGCCAGCAGCTTAGCATTTGGATCCGATGAGCAGTTCTTC
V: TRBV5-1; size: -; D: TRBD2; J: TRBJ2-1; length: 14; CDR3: CASSEGLAGHEQFF; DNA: TGCGCCAGCAGCGAGGGACTAGCGGGACATGAGCAGTTCTTC
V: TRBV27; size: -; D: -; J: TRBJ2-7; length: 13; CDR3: CASSLLASVEQYF; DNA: TGTGCCAGCAGTTTATTGGCTAGCGTGGAGCAGTACTTC
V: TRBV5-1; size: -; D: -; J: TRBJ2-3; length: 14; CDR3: CASSSATSTDTQYF; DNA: TGCGCCAGCAGCTCGGCAACTAGCACAGATACGCAGTATTTT
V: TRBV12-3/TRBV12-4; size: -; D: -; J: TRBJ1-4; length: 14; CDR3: CASSPQLNNEKLFF; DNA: TGTGCCAGCAGTCCACAGCTGAATAATGAAAAACTGTTTTTT
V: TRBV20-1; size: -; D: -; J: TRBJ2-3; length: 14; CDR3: CSACDREDTDTQYF; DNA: TGCAGTGCTTGTGACAGGGAGGACACAGATACGCAGTATTTT
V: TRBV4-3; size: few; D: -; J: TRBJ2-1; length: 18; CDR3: CASSQGLSLRISYNEQFF; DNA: TGCGCCAGCAGCCAAGGTCTTAGTTTAAGGATCTCCTACAATGAGCAGTTCTTC